The 14 T cell receptor beta chains given below trace back to one sample, sequenced in a study of control samples from healthy donors and cancer patients. Profiled with immunoSEQ multiplex PCR; TCRdb holds only in-frame clones, not every one. The profile shows approximately 63,000 clones, 65% to 90% of them singletons. The sequenced sample was blood. These receptors were collected from a man aged 40-55 years in good health.

This chain uses TRBV4-1 with TRBJ1-3, with D tentatively TRBD1 (5 bases). Germline V CDR1 and CDR2: MGHRA, YSYEKL. V dropped 0 bases and J dropped 0 bases, with 21 bases sitting between them. CDR3 length equals 20 residues. The CDR3 spells CASSQDPGTYVPYSGNTIYF. CDR3 in DNA: TGCGCCAGCAGCCAAGACCCCGGGACTTATGTACCTTACTCTGGAAACACCATATATTTT.

This chain links TRBV19 with TRBJ2-7; the match to TRBD1 covers 9 bases. The germline V gene encodes CDR1 LNHDA and CDR2 SQIVND (reference sequence). Trimming took 4 bases from V and 3 from J; bases not matched to a gene: 1. The CDR3 runs to 13 residues. The CDR3 loop reads CASSTDRGYEQYF. For the CDR3, the DNA is TGTGCCAGTAGTACGGACAGGGGCTACGAGCAGTACTTC.

The V and J genes are TRBV7-2 and TRBJ1-2; unclear D gene. Trimming took off 0 bases at V and 8 bases at J, with 13 bases between the two ends. CDR1 and CDR2 from the germline V gene are SGHTA and FQGNSA. The CDR3 runs to 14 residues. The CDR3 sequence is CASSLALGSPGYTF. CDR3 in DNA: TGTGCCAGCAGCTTAGCTCTGGGAAGTCCAGGCTACACCTTC.

This sequence joins TRBV6-6 and TRBJ2-5, with D unclear. This CDR3 has 14 amino acids. The V gene's germline CDR1 is MNHNY and CDR2 SVGAGI (reference sequence). Between the trimmed V and J ends, which lost 3 bases and 5 bases, there was a span of 13 bases. CDR3 nucleotides: TGTGCCAGCAGTTATTTAGGAGTTAGGGAGACCCAGTACTTC. Residues: CASSYLGVRETQYF.

The rearrangement joins TRBV10-3 to TRBJ2-3, with D possibly being TRBD1 (6 bases). This CDR3 spans 14 amino acids. Germline CDR1 ENHRY, CDR2 SYGVKD. The V end was cut by 0 bases, the J end by 4 bases, with 8 bases between. The CDR3 spells CAISESRGPDTQYF. CDR3 nucleotides: TGTGCCATCAGTGAGTCCAGGGGACCAGATACGCAGTATTTT.

This chain links TRBV4-1 with TRBJ2-3; the D is unclear. The CDR3 runs to 18 residues. Trimming shortened V by 1 base and J by 2 bases, and 19 bases separated the two germline ends. The germline gives CDR1 MGHRA, CDR2 YSYEKL. The CDR3 nucleotides are TGCGCCAGCAGCCAAGTCGCTAGTTCGGGCTCGGACACAGATACGCAGTATTTT. This encodes CASSQVASSGSDTDTQYF.

This rearrangement joins TRBV5-1 to TRBJ2-3, with TRBD2 identical over 10 bases. The germline V gene has CDR1 SGHRS and CDR2 YFSETQ. CDR3 length: 15 residues. V dropped 2 bases and J dropped 6; count of bases not matched to a gene: 6. The CDR3 DNA reads as TGCGCCAGCAGCTTAGCGGGGGGGCCTATGGATACGCAGTATTTT. As protein: CASSLAGGPMDTQYF.

This chain joins TRBV18 and TRBJ1-1, with D hard to call. This CDR3 is 14 amino acids long. CDR1 is KGHSH, CDR2 LQKENI, per germline. V shed 3 bases and J shed 3 bases, with 11 bases lying between them. Here the CDR3 reads CASSPNSKDTEAFF. The CDR3 region has the DNA TGTGCCAGCTCACCTAACTCAAAGGACACTGAAGCTTTCTTT.

The chain is built from TRBV12-5 and TRBJ1-1; 10 nucleotides align to TRBD1. Germline trimming cut 0 bases from V and 5 bases from J; bases unmatched to any gene: 6. Germline CDR1 and CDR2: LGHNT and FRNRAP. The CDR3 is made up of 16 amino acids. CDR3 coding DNA: TGTGCTAGTGGTTTGGTAAGGGGACAGGGGTTAACTGAAGCTTTCTTT. Its protein product is CASGLVRGQGLTEAFF.

The gene calls are TRBV9 and TRBJ2-2; D may be TRBD2 (6 bases). The CDR3 sequence is 17 residues long. V was clipped by 3 bases and J by 4 bases, with 19 bases between them. Germline assignment: CDR1 SGDLS and CDR2 YYNGEE. In DNA form, the CDR3 reads TGTGCCAGCAGCGGGCTCCGGGACTCCTCAGTCACCGGGGAGCTGTTTTTT. Residues: CASSGLRDSSVTGELFF.

This chain uses TRBV12-5 with TRBJ2-7, with D perhaps matching TRBD2 (7 bases). Between the trimmed V and J ends, which lost 4 bases and 3 bases, there was a span of 22 bases. Germline CDR1 LGHNT, CDR2 FRNRAP. The CDR3 has 17 amino acids. The CDR3 DNA follows: TGTGCTAGTGGTTCCACCTACCAGAGGGGGGGTGGCTACGAGCAGTACTTC. This translates into CASGSTYQRGGGYEQYF. Based on the CDR3 plus reference TRBV12-5 and TRBJ2-7, the full variable domain is DARVTQTPRHKVTEMGQEVTMRCQPILGHNTVFWYRQTMMQGLELLAYFRNRAPLDDSGMPKDRFSAEMPDATLATLKIQPSEPRDSAVYFCASGSTYQRGGGYEQYFGPGTRLTVT.

The chain joins TRBV9 to TRBJ1-5; D might be TRBD1 (5 bases). CDR1 is SGDLS, CDR2 YYNGEE, per germline. The length of the CDR3 is 15 residues. V dropped 4 bases and J dropped 3 bases, with 14 bases sitting between them. The CDR3 sequence is CASSTTGGDNQPQHF. DNA for the CDR3: TGTGCCAGCAGCACAACGGGGGGGGACAATCAGCCCCAGCATTTT.

V gene TRBV29-1 combines with J gene TRBJ1-1; D not certain. V gave up 3 bases and J gave up 5 bases, with 10 bases separating them. The CDR3 sequence is 12 residues long. Per the germline V gene, CDR1 is SQVTM and CDR2 is ANQGSEA. The CDR3 coding sequence is TGCAGCGTTGACGGATTGGCAACTGAAGCTTTCTTT. Translating it yields CSVDGLATEAFF.

V gene TRBV5-8 combines with J gene TRBJ1-5, with a possible D match to TRBD1 (5 bases). The CDR3 consists of 19 residues. Germline assignment: CDR1 SGHTS and CDR2 YDEGEE. Trimming pared 6 bases from V and 9 bases from J, leaving 34 bases between. CDR3 amino acids: CASTPSSPSLQGGRGPQHF. CDR3 coding DNA: TGTGCCAGCACCCCTTCTTCCCCATCCCTCCAGGGTGGGCGAGGGCCCCAGCATTTT.